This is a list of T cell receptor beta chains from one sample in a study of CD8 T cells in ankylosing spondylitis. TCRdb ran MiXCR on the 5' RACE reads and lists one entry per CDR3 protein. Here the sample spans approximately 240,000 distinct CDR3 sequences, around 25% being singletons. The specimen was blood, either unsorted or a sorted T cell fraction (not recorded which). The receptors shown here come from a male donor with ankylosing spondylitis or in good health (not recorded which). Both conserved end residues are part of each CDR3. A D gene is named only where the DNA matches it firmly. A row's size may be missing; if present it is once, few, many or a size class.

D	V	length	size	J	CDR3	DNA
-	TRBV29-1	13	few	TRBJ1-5	CGAGQNSNQPQHF	TGCGGCGCAGGGCAAAATAGCAATCAGCCCCAGCATTTT
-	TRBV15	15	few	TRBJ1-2	CATSREGQGIYGYTF	TGTGCCACCAGCAGAGAAGGCCAGGGGATCTATGGCTACACCTTC
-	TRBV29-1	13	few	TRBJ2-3	CSVEPTATDTQYF	TGCAGCGTTGAACCGACGGCCACAGATACGCAGTATTTT
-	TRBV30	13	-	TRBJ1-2	CASSPPRYYGYTF	TGTGCCTCTTCCCCCCCCCGGTACTATGGCTACACCTTC
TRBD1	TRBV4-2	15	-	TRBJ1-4	CASSHPDREGGKLFF	TGTGCCAGCAGCCACCCCGACAGGGAAGGCGGAAAACTGTTTTTT
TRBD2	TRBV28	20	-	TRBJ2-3	CASSPVPGLAGGWSTDTQYF	TGTGCCAGCAGTCCAGTCCCGGGACTAGCGGGGGGCTGGAGCACAGATACGCAGTATTTT
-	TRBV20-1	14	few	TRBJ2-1	CSAALPSSYNEQFF	TGCAGTGCTGCCCTCCCGAGCTCCTACAATGAGCAGTTCTTC
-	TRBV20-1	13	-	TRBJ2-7	CGGVTGDPPEQYF	TGCGGAGGGGTTACGGGGGACCCTCCCGAGCAGTACTTC
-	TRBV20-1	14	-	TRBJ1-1	CSARDNFGGTEAFF	TGCAGTGCTAGAGATAATTTTGGGGGCACTGAAGCTTTCTTT
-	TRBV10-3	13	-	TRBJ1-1	CAISESGWSEAFF	TGTGCCATCAGTGAGTCTGGGTGGAGTGAAGCTTTCTTT
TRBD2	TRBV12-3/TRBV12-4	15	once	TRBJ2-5	CASSLGASGVETQYF	TGTGCCAGCAGTTTAGGCGCTAGCGGGGTGGAGACCCAGTACTTC
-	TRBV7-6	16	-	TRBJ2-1	CASSPGVDLTYNEQFF	TGTGCCAGCAGCCCCGGTGTGGATTTAACCTACAATGAGCAGTTCTTC
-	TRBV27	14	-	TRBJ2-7	CASSGGHPTYEQYF	TGTGCCAGCAGTGGGGGACACCCAACCTACGAGCAGTACTTC
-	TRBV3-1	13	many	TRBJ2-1	CASSWGHTGEQFF	TGTGCCAGCAGCTGGGGCCACACAGGGGAGCAGTTCTTC
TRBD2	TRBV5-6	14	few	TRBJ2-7	CASSRTGRAYEQYF	TGTGCCAGCAGCCGTACGGGGAGGGCCTACGAGCAGTACTTC
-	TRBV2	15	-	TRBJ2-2	CASSEALRGTGELFF	TGTGCCAGCAGTGAAGCGCTGAGGGGCACCGGGGAGCTGTTTTTT
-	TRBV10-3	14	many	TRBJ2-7	CAISESSGRDEQYF	TGTGCCATCAGTGAGTCGTCAGGGCGGGACGAGCAGTACTTC
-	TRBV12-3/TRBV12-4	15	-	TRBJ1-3	CASTNSGSSGNTIYF	TGTGCCAGCACAAACTCAGGGAGCTCTGGAAACACCATATATTTT
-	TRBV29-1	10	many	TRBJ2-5	CSVEGETQYF	TGCAGCGTTGAGGGGGAGACCCAGTACTTC
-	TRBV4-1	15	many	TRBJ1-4	CASSQETSLERKLFF	TGCGCCAGCAGCCAAGAGACCAGTTTAGAGCGAAAACTGTTTTTT
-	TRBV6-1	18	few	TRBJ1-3	CASSRRGVTLSSGNTIYF	TGTGCCAGCAGCAGGCGGGGCGTTACATTGAGCTCTGGAAACACCATATATTTT
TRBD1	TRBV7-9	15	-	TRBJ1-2	CASSSAQGQNYGYTF	TGTGCCAGCAGCTCCGCTCAGGGACAGAACTATGGCTACACCTTC
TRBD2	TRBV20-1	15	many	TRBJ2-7	CSAREAGGRAYEQYF	TGCAGTGCTAGGGAAGCGGGGGGACGGGCATACGAGCAGTACTTC
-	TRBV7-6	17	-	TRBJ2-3	CASRPLRAVISTDTQYF	TGTGCCAGCAGACCATTGAGGGCGGTGATTAGCACAGATACGCAGTATTTT
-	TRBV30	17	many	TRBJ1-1	CAWTNLQKPDLNTEAFF	TGTGCCTGGACCAACCTCCAGAAACCAGACCTGAACACTGAAGCTTTCTTT
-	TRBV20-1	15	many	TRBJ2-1	CSAFRLGASYNEQFF	TGCAGTGCTTTCCGTCTAGGGGCCTCCTACAATGAGCAGTTCTTC
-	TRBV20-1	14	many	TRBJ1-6	CSARRINGNSPLHF	TGCAGTGCTAGGAGGATTAACGGTAATTCACCCCTCCACTTT
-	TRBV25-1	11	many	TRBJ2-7	CASSGTYEQYF	TGTGCCAGCAGTGGGACCTACGAGCAGTACTTC
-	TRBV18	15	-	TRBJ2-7	CASSLGVPSSYEQYF	TGTGCCAGCTCACTGGGCGTACCGAGCTCCTACGAGCAGTACTTC
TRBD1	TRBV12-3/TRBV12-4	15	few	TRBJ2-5	CASSSGTGGWETQYF	TGTGCCAGCAGTTCCGGGACAGGGGGCTGGGAGACCCAGTACTTC
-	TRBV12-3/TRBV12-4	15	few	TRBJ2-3	CASSPGPFSTDTQYF	TGTGCCAGCAGCCCGGGACCCTTTAGCACAGATACGCAGTATTTT
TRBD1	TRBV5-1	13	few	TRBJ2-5	CASSLGGAETQYF	TGCGCCAGCAGCTTAGGGGGCGCGGAGACCCAGTACTTC
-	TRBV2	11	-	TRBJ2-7	CASSEVNEQYF	TGTGCCAGCAGTGAGGTCAACGAGCAGTACTTC
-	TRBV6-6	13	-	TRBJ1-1	CASSYSRGGEAFF	TGTGCCAGCAGTTACTCGAGGGGGGGTGAAGCTTTCTTT
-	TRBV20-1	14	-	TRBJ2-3	CSAREGGPGDTQYF	TGCAGTGCTAGAGAGGGGGGTCCAGGAGATACGCAGTATTTT
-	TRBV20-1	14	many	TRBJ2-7	CSARGGSQPYEQYF	TGCAGTGCTAGAGGGGGCAGTCAGCCCTACGAGCAGTACTTC
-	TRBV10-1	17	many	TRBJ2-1	CASSESRQGTNYNEQFF	TGCGCCAGCAGTGAGTCAAGACAGGGGACTAACTACAATGAGCAGTTCTTC
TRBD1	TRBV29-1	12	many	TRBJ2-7	CSGGQGGSEQYF	TGCAGCGGCGGACAGGGCGGTTCGGAGCAGTACTTC
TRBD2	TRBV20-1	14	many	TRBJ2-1	CSASSGGVMNEQFF	TGCAGTGCTAGTAGCGGGGGGGTGATGAATGAGCAGTTCTTC
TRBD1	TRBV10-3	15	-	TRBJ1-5	CAISEEGQGNQPQHF	TGTGCCATCAGTGAGGAGGGACAGGGGAATCAGCCCCAGCATTTT
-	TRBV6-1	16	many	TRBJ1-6	CASSLQGSPRNSPLHF	TGTGCCAGCAGTCTCCAGGGGAGCCCACGGAATTCACCCCTCCACTTT
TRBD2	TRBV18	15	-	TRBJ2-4	CASSPAGGAKNIQYF	TGTGCCAGCTCACCAGCGGGGGGAGCCAAAAACATTCAGTACTTC
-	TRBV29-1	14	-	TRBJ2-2	CSVRSGSHTGELFF	TGCAGCGTTAGGTCAGGGTCCCACACCGGGGAGCTGTTTTTT
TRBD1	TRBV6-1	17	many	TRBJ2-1	CASSPNNRGPYYNEQFF	TGTGCCAGCAGCCCTAATAACAGGGGACCCTACTACAATGAGCAGTTCTTC
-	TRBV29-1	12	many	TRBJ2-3	CSAGGSTDTQYF	TGCAGCGCCGGGGGCTCGACAGATACGCAGTATTTT